This paragraph covers one T cell receptor (beta chain) sequence. The antigen is undetermined. CDR3 size: 15 residues. V lost 5 bases and J 0 bases, leaving 11 bases between the germline ends. Looked up from germline, CDR1 is SNHLY and CDR2 is FYNNEI. The data originate from a study of cytomegalovirus exposure and HLA in healthy donors. Study results and limitations: It was about 150 TCR beta chains that were listed as cytomegalovirus-associated. A previous analysis found most TCR beta V segments productive roughly 87% or roughly 30% of the time.

Vbeta (60) and Jbeta (13) primers were used in the PCR. Sequencing was performed with immunoSEQ multiplex PCR; in TCRdb, only in-frame clones are kept and a portion is missing. The table has approximately 190,000 clones, about 85% seen once. Sequencing used PBMCs. The rearrangement uses TRBV2 and TRBJ1-5, with TRBD1 as a possible D gene (5 bases). The sequence was collected from a man aged 50 to 59 in good health and CMV-seronegative. The CDR3 spells CASSRGSNSNQPQHF. DNA for the CDR3: TGTGCCAGCAGTAGGGGCTCCAATAGCAATCAGCCCCAGCATTTT.